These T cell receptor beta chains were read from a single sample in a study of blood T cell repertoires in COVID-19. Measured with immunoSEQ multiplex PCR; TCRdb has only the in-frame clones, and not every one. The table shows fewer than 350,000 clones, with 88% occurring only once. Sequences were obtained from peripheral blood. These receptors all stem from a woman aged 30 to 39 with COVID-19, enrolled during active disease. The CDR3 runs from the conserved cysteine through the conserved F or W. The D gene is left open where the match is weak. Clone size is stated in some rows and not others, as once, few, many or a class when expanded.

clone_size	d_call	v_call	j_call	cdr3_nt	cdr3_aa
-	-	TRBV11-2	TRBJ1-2	TGTGCCAGCAGCCTGGACTACCCCTATGGCTACACCTTC	CASSLDYPYGYTF
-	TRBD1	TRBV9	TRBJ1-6	TGTGCCAGCAGCGTTGGGACAGGGAATTCACCCCTCCACTTT	CASSVGTGNSPLHF
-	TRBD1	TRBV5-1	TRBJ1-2	TGCGCCAGCAGCCCAGGGGGCCTGAGGGGCTACACCTTC	CASSPGGLRGYTF
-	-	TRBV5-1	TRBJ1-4	TGCGCCAGCAGCTTGGCTATCGGGGGTAATGAAAAACTGTTTTTT	CASSLAIGGNEKLFF
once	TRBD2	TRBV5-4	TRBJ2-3	TGTGCCAGCAGCATGACGACTAGCGGGGGGACAGATACGCAGTATTTT	CASSMTTSGGTDTQYF
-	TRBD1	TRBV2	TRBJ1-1	TGTGCCAGCCGCGGGACAGGGGGGTCAAACACTGAAGCTTTCTTT	CASRGTGGSNTEAFF
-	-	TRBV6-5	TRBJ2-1	TGTGCCAGCGGAGGGGGACAGTCCTACAATGAGCAGTTCTTC	CASGGGQSYNEQFF
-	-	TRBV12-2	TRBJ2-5	TGTGCAAGTCGCTTAGCCCCCGGGACTAGCGGTAGACCTCAAGAGACCCAGTACTTC	CASRLAPGTSGRPQETQYF
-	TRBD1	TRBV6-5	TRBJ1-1	TGTGCCAGCAGTTTCCAGGGGGCGCGTGGCACTGAAGCTTTCTTT	CASSFQGARGTEAFF
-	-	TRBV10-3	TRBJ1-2	TGTGCCATCAGTGAAAAGGAGGTAGGAGGCTACACCTTC	CAISEKEVGGYTF
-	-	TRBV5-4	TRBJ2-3	TGTGCCAGCAGCTTGGCGGGACTCCCAGATACGCAGTATTTT	CASSLAGLPDTQYF
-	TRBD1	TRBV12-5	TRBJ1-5	TGTGCTAGTGCCGCGCCAGGGGGGCAGCCCCAGCATTTT	CASAAPGGQPQHF
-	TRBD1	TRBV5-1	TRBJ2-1	TGCGCCAGCAGCAACCCAGGACAGGGCAATGAGCAGTTCTTC	CASSNPGQGNEQFF
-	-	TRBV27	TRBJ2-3	TGTGCCGCGGGAACCTCGGTAGATACGCAGTATTTT	CAAGTSVDTQYF